Shown below are 9 T cell receptor beta chains from a single sample sequenced in a study of circulating and synovial CD4+ cells in juvenile arthritis. Profiling relied on immunoSEQ multiplex PCR, and the TCRdb table lists in-frame clones only, not all of them. The sample contains fewer than 35,000 clones, about 93% of which appear only once. The sample comprised CD4+ T cells from blood. The receptors stem from a human donor with juvenile idiopathic arthritis.

The J gene is TRBJ2-5, the V gene TRBV15; D gene unclear. Germline V gene data show CDR1 as LNHNV and CDR2 as YYDKDF (reference sequence). Trimming took 0 bases from V and 9 from J, leaving 14 bases between them. This CDR3 is built from 14 residues. CDR3 nucleotide sequence: TGTGCCACCAGCAGAGATCCCCAGGCGCTTTCCCAGTACTTC. Translated, it gives CATSRDPQALSQYF. Complete variable domain (other parts from reference TRBV15 and TRBJ2-5): DAMVIQNPRYQVTQFGKPVTLSCSQTLNHNVMYWYQQKSSQAPKLLFHYYDKDFNNEADTPDNFQSRRPNTSFCFLDIRSPGLGDTAMYLCATSRDPQALSQYFGPGTRLLVL.

The V and J genes are TRBV5-4 and TRBJ2-1; TRBD2 matches 10 bases. V was clipped by 4 bases and J by 9 bases; unmatched bases: 10. This CDR3 comprises 15 residues. Germline loops: CDR1 SGHNT, CDR2 YYREEE (reference sequence). CDR3 sequence reads: CASSPGGLAGAEQFF. As DNA, the CDR3 is TGTGCCAGCAGCCCTGGTGGCCTAGCGGGAGCTGAGCAGTTCTTC. The variable domain in full, with the rest retrieved from reference TRBV5-4 and TRBJ2-1, is ETGVTQSPTHLIKTRGQQVTLRCSSQSGHNTVSWYQQALGQGPQFIFQYYREEENGRGNFPPRFSGLQFPNYSSELNVNALELDDSALYLCASSPGGLAGAEQFFGPGTRLTVL.

The V and J genes are TRBV7-2 and TRBJ2-5; TRBD2 is a possible D gene (6 bases). The CDR3 is made up of 14 amino acids. Germline CDR1 reads SGHTA; CDR2 reads FQGNSA. V lost 8 bases to trimming and J lost 5 bases, with 18 bases between them. The CDR3 is CASFIGGSLETQYF. Written as DNA, the CDR3 is TGTGCCAGCTTTATTGGAGGGTCGTTGGAGACCCAGTACTTC.

V and J are TRBV9 and TRBJ1-1, with D possibly matching TRBD1 (6 bases). Germline assignment: CDR1 SGDLS and CDR2 YYNGEE. The length of the CDR3 is 15 residues. V shed 2 bases and J shed 1 base, with 12 bases lying between them. CDR3 nucleotides: TGTGCCAGCAGCGTCCTACCGGGACAGAACACTGAAGCTTTCTTT. Its protein is CASSVLPGQNTEAFF.

This chain joins TRBV30 and TRBJ2-7; D is unresolved. CDR1 is GTSNPN, CDR2 SVGIG, per germline (reference sequence). V lost 5 bases to trimming and J lost 3 bases, with 11 bases between them. This CDR3 contains 12 residues. CDR3 coding DNA: TGTGCCTGGGCCGAGTTGCACTACGAGCAGTACTTC. Translated, it gives CAWAELHYEQYF.

The V call is TRBV7-9, the J call TRBJ1-1; D possibly corresponds to TRBD1 (6 bases). V was clipped by 0 bases and J by 0 bases, with 8 bases between them. The CDR3 length is 15 residues. Germline lookup yields CDR1 SEHNR and CDR2 FQNEAQ (reference sequence). The DNA of the CDR3 is TGTGCCAGCAGCTTAGCCGGGGGGCTGAACACTGAAGCTTTCTTT. Amino acid sequence: CASSLAGGLNTEAFF.

The chain carries TRBV6-1 and TRBJ2-1; 14 bases are a match to TRBD2. Trimming at V came to 6 bases and at J to 5 bases, leaving 3 bases not matched to a gene. The CDR3 loop spans 15 amino acids. Germline V CDR1 and CDR2: MNHNS, SASEGT. DNA of the CDR3: TGTGCCAGCAGGGCGGGACTAGCGGGAGACAATGAGCAGTTCTTC. Encoded protein: CASRAGLAGDNEQFF.

The chain carries TRBV6-1 and TRBJ2-7, with D possibly matching TRBD2 (5 bases). Deletions cut 0 bases from V and 9 bases from J, with 9 bases between. CDR1 and CDR2 from the germline V gene are MNHNS and SASEGT. CDR3 size: 12 residues. In DNA, the CDR3 is TGTGCCAGCAGTGAAGCAGCCCGGGGGCAGTACTTC. It translates to CASSEAARGQYF.

This clone appeared a few times. The V gene is TRBV5-4, the J gene TRBJ2-7; 7 bases fit TRBD2. Germline V gene lookup returns CDR1 SGHNT and CDR2 YYREEE (reference sequence). V was pared by 0 bases and J by 3 bases, with 3 bases of the junction left unmatched. The CDR3 extends over 14 amino acids. DNA for the CDR3: TGTGCCAGCAGCTTGGGAGGGAGGGACTACGAGCAGTACTTC. It translates to CASSLGGRDYEQYF.